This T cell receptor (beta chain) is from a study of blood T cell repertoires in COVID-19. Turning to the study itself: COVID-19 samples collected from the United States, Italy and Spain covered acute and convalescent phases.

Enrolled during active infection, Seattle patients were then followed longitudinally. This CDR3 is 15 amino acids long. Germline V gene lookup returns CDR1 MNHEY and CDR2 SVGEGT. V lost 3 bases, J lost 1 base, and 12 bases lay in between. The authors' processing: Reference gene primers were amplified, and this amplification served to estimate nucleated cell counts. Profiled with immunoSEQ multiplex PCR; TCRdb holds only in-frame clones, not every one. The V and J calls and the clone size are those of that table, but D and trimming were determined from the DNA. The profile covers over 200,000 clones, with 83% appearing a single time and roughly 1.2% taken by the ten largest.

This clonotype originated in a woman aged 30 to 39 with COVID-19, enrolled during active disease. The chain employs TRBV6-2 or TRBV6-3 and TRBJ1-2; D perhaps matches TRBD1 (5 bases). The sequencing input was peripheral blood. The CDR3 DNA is TGTGCCAGCAGTTATGGAGGGGCAGTTAACTATGGCTACACCTTC. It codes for CASSYGGAVNYGYTF.